These 15 T cell receptor beta chains were all obtained from the same sample, sequenced in a study of blood T cell repertoires in COVID-19. This table comes from immunoSEQ multiplex PCR, and its TCRdb copy is limited to in-frame clones, with some not included. The sample shows approximately 97,000 clones, more than 65% of them seen only once. Sequencing input: peripheral blood. Receptors were obtained from a man in his 60s with acute or convalescent COVID-19.

The V and J genes are TRBV4-3 and TRBJ2-5, with a possible D match to TRBD2 (5 bases). V dropped 0 bases and J dropped 4 bases, with 9 bases sitting between them. Germline lookup yields CDR1 LGHNA and CDR2 YSLEER. CDR3 length: 14 residues. CDR3 in amino acids: CASSQEAAPETQYF. CDR3 coding DNA: TGCGCCAGCAGCCAAGAAGCGGCCCCAGAGACCCAGTACTTC.

The rearrangement uses TRBV7-2 and TRBJ1-5, with TRBD1 as a possible D gene (6 bases). Per the germline V gene, CDR1 is SGHTA and CDR2 is FQGNSA. V was trimmed by 1 base and J by 6 bases, leaving 16 bases between them. This CDR3 comprises 16 residues. In DNA form, the CDR3 reads TGTGCCAGCAGCTTAGAGGGGGGGAGAACGAGTCAGCCCCAGCATTTT. Translated: CASSLEGGRTSQPQHF.

The CDR3 DNA reads TGTGCCAGCAGCCCCTCAGGGGGTTGGAATCAGCCCCAGCATTTT. This sequence encodes CASSPSGGWNQPQHF. V and J are TRBV7-2 and TRBJ1-5, with 7 nucleotides matching TRBD1. Germline values: CDR1 SGHTA, CDR2 FQGNSA. The CDR3 runs 15 residues. Trimming removed 5 bases from V and 4 bases from J; junction bases left unmatched: 8. Full variable domain (outside the CDR3, taken from reference TRBV7-2 and TRBJ1-5): GAGVSQSPSNKVTEKGKDVELRCDPISGHTALYWYRQSLGQGLEFLIYFQGNSAPDKSGLPSDRFSAERTGGSVSTLTIQRTQQEDSAVYLCASSPSGGWNQPQHFGDGTRLSIL.

The chain links TRBV18 to TRBJ2-5; no reliable D call. The CDR3 contains 13 residues. The germline V gene encodes CDR1 KGHSH and CDR2 LQKENI. V lost 4 bases and J 4 bases, leaving 10 bases between the germline ends. As DNA, the CDR3 is TGTGCCAGCTCACTAGACAATAGAGAGACCCAGTACTTC. It encodes CASSLDNRETQYF. Full variable domain (missing parts from reference TRBV18 and TRBJ2-5): NAGVMQNPRHLVRRRGQEARLRCSPMKGHSHVYWYRQLPEEGLKFMVYLQKENIIDESGMPKERFSAEFPKEGPSILRIQQVVRGDSAAYFCASSLDNRETQYFGPGTRLLVL.

The chain employs TRBV2 and TRBJ1-5; 9 positions match TRBD1. The CDR3 has 16 residues. The germline CDR1 and CDR2 sequences are SNHLY and FYNNEI. With V trimmed by 6 bases and J by 7 bases, 13 bases remained unmatched. This CDR3 is CASRSGGGQGLQPQHF. In DNA, the CDR3 is TGTGCCAGCAGGTCCGGCGGGGGACAGGGCCTACAGCCCCAGCATTTT.

The chain joins TRBV6-5 to TRBJ2-5; 8 bases agree with TRBD2. This CDR3 has 15 residues. The germline V gene has CDR1 MNHEY and CDR2 SVGAGI. Germline trimming cut 8 bases from V and 5 bases from J; bases unmatched to any gene: 13. CDR3 sequence reads: CASLGGGLSEETQYF. The CDR3 DNA follows: TGTGCCAGCTTAGGCGGGGGGCTGAGTGAGGAGACCCAGTACTTC.

The chain recombines TRBV30 with TRBJ1-3; D not resolved. This CDR3 spans 13 amino acids. Germline V gene sequence: CDR1 GTSNPN, CDR2 SVGIG (reference sequence). The ends were cut back, 4 bases at V and 0 bases at J, with 7 bases in the middle. The CDR3 DNA reads as TGTGCCTGGAATCCCATCTCTGGAAACACCATATATTTT. Translated, it gives CAWNPISGNTIYF.

J is TRBJ2-2 and V is TRBV11-2; no definite D call. This CDR3 comprises 13 residues. Trimming took off 4 bases at V and 6 bases at J, with 9 bases between the two ends. CDR1 SGHAT and CDR2 FQNNGV come from the germline V gene. The DNA for the CDR3 is TGTGCCAGCAGCTCGCTAAAACCCGGGGAGCTGTTTTTT. Protein: CASSSLKPGELFF.

This clone has more than one count but fewer than ten. The same CDR3 arises from other DNA sequences in this sample as well. This chain connects TRBV30 to TRBJ2-2; 8 nucleotides match TRBD1. CDR1 is GTSNPN and CDR2 is SVGIG in the germline V gene (reference sequence). The CDR3 length is 15 residues. Unmatched junction bases numbered 3, after V lost 2 bases and J lost 1 base. The DNA for the CDR3 is TGTGCCTGGAGTTTGGGGACAGGGAACACCGGGGAGCTGTTTTTT. This encodes CAWSLGTGNTGELFF.

The V and J genes are TRBV27 and TRBJ1-6; D perhaps matches TRBD1 (5 bases). The CDR3 is 14 amino acids. The germline V gene has CDR1 MNHEY and CDR2 SMNVEV (reference sequence). V was pared by 1 base and J by 7 bases, with 8 bases between. The CDR3 here is CASSLWGSNSPLHF. Written as DNA, the CDR3 is TGTGCCAGCAGTTTATGGGGCAGCAATTCACCCCTCCACTTT.

The CDR3 bases are TGCAGCGTTGAACACCGTCAGGGTAACACCGGGGAGCTGTTTTTT. Translation: CSVEHRQGNTGELFF. The rearrangement links TRBV29-1 to TRBJ2-2, with D possibly being TRBD1 (5 bases). Germline-derived CDR1 and CDR2 are SQVTM and ANQGSEA. Trimming removed 2 bases at V and 2 bases at J, with 12 bases between. This CDR3 is 15 amino acids long.

This clone came up a few times. J is TRBJ1-1 and V is TRBV7-8; TRBD1 is a possible D gene (6 bases). This CDR3 is built from 15 residues. The V gene lost 8 bases and the J gene lost 2 bases, with 18 bases spanning the gap. Per the germline V gene, CDR1 is SGHVS and CDR2 is FQNEAQ. The CDR3 loop is CASGRTASPNTEAFF. The CDR3 nucleotides read TGTGCCAGCGGACGGACAGCCAGCCCCAACACTGAAGCTTTCTTT.

This sequence joins TRBV28 and TRBJ1-2; TRBD1 might be the D (5 bases). V shed 10 bases and J shed 2 bases, with 20 bases lying between them. The CDR3 length is 15 residues. Germline CDR1 reads MDHEN; CDR2 reads SYDVKM. The CDR3 loop is CANSFANRRNYGYTF. DNA of the CDR3: TGTGCCAACAGCTTTGCAAACAGGAGAAACTATGGCTACACCTTC.

V usage is TRBV24-1 and J usage is TRBJ2-2; D unresolved. The CDR3 runs to 11 residues. Germline CDR1 reads KGHDR; CDR2 reads SFDVKD. V lost 6 bases and J lost 4, with 2 bases in between. CDR3 in amino acids: CATSLTGELFF. CDR3 DNA sequence: TGTGCCACCAGTCTCACCGGGGAGCTGTTTTTT.

The gene calls are TRBV2 and TRBJ2-7; 7 bases map to TRBD1. The V gene end was trimmed by 5 bases and the J gene end by 4 bases; junction bases not matched to a gene: 11. Looked up from germline, CDR1 is SNHLY and CDR2 is FYNNEI. The CDR3 loop spans 15 amino acids. CDR3 sequence reads: CASSRDSWTEYEQYF. The CDR3 DNA sequence: TGTGCCAGCAGTAGGGACAGTTGGACCGAATACGAGCAGTACTTC.